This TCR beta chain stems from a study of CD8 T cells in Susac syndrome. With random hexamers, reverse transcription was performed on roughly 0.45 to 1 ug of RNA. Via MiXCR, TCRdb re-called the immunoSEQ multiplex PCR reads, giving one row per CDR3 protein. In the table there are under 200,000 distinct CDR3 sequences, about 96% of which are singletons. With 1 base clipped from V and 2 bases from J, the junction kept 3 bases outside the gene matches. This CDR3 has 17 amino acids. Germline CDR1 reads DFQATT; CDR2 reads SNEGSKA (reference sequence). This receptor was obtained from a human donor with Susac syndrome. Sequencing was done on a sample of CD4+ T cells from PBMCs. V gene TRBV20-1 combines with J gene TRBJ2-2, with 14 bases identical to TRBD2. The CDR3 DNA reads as TGCAGTGCTAGAGGACTAGCGGGAGGGGGTAACACCGGGGAGCTGTTTTTT. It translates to CSARGLAGGGNTGELFF.